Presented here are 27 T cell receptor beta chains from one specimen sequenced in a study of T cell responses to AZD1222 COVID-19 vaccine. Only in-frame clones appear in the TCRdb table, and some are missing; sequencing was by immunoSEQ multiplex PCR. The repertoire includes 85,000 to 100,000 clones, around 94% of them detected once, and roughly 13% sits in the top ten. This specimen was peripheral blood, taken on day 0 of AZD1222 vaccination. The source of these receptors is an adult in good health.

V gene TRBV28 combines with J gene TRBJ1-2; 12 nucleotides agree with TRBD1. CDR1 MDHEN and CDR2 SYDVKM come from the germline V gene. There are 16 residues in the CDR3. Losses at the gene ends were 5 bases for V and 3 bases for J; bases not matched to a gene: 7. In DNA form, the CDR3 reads TGTGCCAGCAGTCTATTGGGACAGGGGGCGGACTATGGCTACACCTTC. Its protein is CASSLLGQGADYGYTF.

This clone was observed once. The CDR3 DNA follows: TGTGCCAGCAGTGAACTAGCGGAATCAAATGAGCAGTTCTTC. Amino acid sequence: CASSELAESNEQFF. V usage is TRBV25-1 and J usage is TRBJ2-1; TRBD2 matches at 7 bases. CDR3 length: 14 amino acids. Germline V CDR1 and CDR2: MGHDK, SYGVNS. V gave up 2 bases and J gave up 7 bases; unmatched junction bases: 5. Full variable domain (remainder filled in from reference TRBV25-1 and TRBJ2-1): EADIYQTPRYLVIGTGKKITLECSQTMGHDKMYWYQQDPGMELHLIHYSYGVNSTEKGDLSSESTVSRIRTEHFPLTLESARPSHTSQYLCASSELAESNEQFFGPGTRLTVL.

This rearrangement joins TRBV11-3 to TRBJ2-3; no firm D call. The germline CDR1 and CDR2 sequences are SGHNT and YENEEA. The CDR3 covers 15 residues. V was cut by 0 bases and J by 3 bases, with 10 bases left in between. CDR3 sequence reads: CASSLDPAVTDTQYF. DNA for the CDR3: TGTGCCAGCAGCTTAGATCCCGCAGTGACAGATACGCAGTATTTT. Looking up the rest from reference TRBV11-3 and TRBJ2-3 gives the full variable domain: EAGVVQSPRYKIIEKKQPVAFWCNPISGHNTLYWYLQNLGQGPELLIRYENEEAVDDSQLPKDRFSAERLKGVDSTLKIQPAELGDSAVYLCASSLDPAVTDTQYFGPGTRLTVL.

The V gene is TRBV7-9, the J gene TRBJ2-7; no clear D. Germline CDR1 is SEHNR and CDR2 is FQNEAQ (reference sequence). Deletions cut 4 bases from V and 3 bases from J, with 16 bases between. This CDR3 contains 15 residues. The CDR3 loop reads CASSSVHGPYYEQYF. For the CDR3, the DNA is TGTGCCAGCAGCTCCGTACACGGACCTTACTACGAGCAGTACTTC.

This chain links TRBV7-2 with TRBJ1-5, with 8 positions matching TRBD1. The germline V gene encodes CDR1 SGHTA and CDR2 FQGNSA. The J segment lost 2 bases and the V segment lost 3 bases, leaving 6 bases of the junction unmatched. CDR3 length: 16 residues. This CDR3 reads CASSFAGQGRNQPQHF. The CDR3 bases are TGTGCCAGCAGCTTTGCAGGACAGGGTCGCAATCAGCCCCAGCATTTT.

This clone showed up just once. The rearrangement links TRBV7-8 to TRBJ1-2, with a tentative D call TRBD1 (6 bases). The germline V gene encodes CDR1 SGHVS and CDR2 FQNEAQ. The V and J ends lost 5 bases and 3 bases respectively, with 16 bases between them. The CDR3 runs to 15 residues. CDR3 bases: TGTGCCAGCAGCGCCACAGGGACCCCTTACTATGGCTACACCTTC. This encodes CASSATGTPYYGYTF.

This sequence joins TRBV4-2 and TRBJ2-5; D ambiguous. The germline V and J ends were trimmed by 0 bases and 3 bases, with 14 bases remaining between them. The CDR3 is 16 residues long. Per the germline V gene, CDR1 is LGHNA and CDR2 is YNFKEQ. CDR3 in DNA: TGTGCCAGCAGCCAAGAACCCGCGAGAGTGGAAGAGACCCAGTACTTC. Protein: CASSQEPARVEETQYF.

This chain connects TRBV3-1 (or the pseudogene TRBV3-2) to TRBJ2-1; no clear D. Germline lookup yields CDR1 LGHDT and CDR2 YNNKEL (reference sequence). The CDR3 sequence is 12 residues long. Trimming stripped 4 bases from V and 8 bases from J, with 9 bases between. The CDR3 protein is CASSPRQDEQFF. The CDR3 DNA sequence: TGTGCCAGCAGCCCACGGCAGGATGAGCAGTTCTTC.

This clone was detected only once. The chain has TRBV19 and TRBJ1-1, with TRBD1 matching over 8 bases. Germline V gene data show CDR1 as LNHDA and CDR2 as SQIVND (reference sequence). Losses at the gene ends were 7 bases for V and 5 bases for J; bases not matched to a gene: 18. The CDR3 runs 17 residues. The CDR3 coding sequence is TGTGCCAGTACCGACTCCGGGACAGGCTGGTCGTGGACTGAAGCTTTCTTT. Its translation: CASTDSGTGWSWTEAFF.

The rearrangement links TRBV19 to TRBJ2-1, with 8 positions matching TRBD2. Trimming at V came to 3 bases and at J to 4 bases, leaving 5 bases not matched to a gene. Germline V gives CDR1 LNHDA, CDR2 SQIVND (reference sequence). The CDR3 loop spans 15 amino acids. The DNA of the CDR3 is TGTGCCAGTAGTATTGCGGAGCGGGAGTACAATGAGCAGTTCTTC. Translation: CASSIAEREYNEQFF.

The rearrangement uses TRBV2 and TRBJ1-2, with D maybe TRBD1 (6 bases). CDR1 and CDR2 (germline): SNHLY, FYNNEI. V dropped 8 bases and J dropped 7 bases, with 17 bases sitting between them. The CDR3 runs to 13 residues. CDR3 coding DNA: TGTGCCAGCGGTTTCTCACAGGGTGCTGGCTACACCTTC. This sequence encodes CASGFSQGAGYTF.

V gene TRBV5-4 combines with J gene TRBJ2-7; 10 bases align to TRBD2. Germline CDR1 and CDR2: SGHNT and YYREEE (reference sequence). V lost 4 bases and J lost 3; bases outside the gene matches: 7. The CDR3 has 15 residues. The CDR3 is CASSDTSGTFYEQYF. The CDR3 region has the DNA TGTGCCAGCAGCGATACTAGCGGGACTTTCTACGAGCAGTACTTC. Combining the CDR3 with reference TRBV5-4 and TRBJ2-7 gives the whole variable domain ETGVTQSPTHLIKTRGQQVTLRCSSQSGHNTVSWYQQALGQGPQFIFQYYREEENGRGNFPPRFSGLQFPNYSSELNVNALELDDSALYLCASSDTSGTFYEQYFGPGTRLTVT.

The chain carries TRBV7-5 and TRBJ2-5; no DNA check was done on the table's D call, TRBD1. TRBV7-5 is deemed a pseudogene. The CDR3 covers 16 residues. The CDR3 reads CARSRNGTGGSETQYF. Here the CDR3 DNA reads TGTGCCAGAAGCAGAAACGGCACAGGGGGGAGCGAGACCCAGTACTTC.

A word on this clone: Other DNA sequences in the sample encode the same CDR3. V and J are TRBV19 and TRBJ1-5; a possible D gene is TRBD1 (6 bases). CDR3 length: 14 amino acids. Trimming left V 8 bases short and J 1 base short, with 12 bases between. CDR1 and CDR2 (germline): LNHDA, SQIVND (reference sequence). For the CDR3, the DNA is TGTGCCAGTTCCAGGGGAAACAGCAATCAGCCCCAGCATTTT. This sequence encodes CASSRGNSNQPQHF.

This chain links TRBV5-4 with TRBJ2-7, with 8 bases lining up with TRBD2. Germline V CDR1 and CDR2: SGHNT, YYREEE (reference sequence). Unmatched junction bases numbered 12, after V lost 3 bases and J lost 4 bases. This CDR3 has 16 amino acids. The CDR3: CASSSEVPGLEYEQYF. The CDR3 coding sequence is TGTGCCAGCAGCTCAGAAGTTCCGGGACTAGAGTACGAGCAGTACTTC.

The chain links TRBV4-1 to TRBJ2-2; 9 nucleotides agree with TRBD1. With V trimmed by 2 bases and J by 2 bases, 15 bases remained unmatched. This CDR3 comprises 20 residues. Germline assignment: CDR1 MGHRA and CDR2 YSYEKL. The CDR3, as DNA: TGCGCCAGCAGCCAAACCCCTTTATTCCCGGGACAGGGTAACACCGGGGAGCTGTTTTTT. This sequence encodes CASSQTPLFPGQGNTGELFF.

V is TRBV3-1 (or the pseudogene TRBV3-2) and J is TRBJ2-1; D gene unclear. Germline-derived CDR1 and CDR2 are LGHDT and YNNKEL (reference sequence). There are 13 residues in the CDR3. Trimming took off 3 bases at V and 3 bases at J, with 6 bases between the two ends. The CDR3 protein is CASSQNYYNEQFF. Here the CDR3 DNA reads TGTGCCAGCAGCCAGAACTACTACAATGAGCAGTTCTTC.

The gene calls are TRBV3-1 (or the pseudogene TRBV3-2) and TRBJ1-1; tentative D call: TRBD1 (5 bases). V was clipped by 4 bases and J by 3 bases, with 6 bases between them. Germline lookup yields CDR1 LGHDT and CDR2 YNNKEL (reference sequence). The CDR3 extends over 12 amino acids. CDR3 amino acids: CASSPGDTEAFF. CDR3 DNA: TGTGCCAGCAGCCCGGGGGACACTGAAGCTTTCTTT.

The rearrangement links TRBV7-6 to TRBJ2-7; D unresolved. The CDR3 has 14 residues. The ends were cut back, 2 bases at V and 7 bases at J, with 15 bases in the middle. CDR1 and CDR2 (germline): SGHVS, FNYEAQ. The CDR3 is CASSLTGELAEQYF. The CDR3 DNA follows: TGTGCCAGCAGCTTAACTGGAGAACTGGCTGAGCAGTACTTC.

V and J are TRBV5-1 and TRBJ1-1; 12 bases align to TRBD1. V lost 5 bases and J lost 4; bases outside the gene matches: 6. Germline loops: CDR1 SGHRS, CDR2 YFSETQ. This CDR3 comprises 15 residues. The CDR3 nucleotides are TGCGCCAGCAGGGGACCGGGACAGGGGGCCACTGAAGCTTTCTTT. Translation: CASRGPGQGATEAFF.

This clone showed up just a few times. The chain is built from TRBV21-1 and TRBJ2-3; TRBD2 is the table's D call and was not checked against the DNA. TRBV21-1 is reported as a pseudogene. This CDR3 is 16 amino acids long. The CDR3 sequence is CASSKVLAGATDTQYF. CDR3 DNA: TGTGCCAGCAGCAAAGTACTAGCGGGGGCCACAGATACGCAGTATTTT.

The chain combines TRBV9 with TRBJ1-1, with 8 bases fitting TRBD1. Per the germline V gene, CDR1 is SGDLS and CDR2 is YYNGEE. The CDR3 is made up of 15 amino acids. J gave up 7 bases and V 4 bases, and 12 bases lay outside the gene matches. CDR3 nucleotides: TGTGCCAGCAGCCCCCGACAGGGGCTGTCGGGTGAAGCTTTCTTT. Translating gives CASSPRQGLSGEAFF.

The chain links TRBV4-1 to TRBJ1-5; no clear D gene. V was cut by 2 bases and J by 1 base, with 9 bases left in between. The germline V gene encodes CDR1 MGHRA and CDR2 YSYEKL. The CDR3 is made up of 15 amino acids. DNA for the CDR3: TGCGCCAGCAGCCAATACGACCCGAGCAATCAGCCCCAGCATTTT. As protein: CASSQYDPSNQPQHF.

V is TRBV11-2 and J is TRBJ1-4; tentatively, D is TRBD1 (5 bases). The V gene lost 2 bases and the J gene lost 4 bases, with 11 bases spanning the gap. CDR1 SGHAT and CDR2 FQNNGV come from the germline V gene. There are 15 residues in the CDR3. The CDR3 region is CASSLNPGGNEKLFF. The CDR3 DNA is TGTGCCAGCAGCTTAAATCCTGGGGGTAATGAAAAACTGTTTTTT.

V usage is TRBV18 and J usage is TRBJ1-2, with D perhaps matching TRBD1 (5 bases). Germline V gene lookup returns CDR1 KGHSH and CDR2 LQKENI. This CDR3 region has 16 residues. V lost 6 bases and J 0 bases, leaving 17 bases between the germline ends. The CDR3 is CASSSQVGESNYGYTF. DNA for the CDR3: TGTGCCAGCTCGTCACAGGTCGGGGAATCTAACTATGGCTACACCTTC.

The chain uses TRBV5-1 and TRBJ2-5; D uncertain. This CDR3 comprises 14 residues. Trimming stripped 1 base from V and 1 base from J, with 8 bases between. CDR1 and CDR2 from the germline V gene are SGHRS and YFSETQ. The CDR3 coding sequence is TGCGCCAGCAGCTTGCCCACAGTCCAAGAGACCCAGTACTTC. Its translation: CASSLPTVQETQYF.

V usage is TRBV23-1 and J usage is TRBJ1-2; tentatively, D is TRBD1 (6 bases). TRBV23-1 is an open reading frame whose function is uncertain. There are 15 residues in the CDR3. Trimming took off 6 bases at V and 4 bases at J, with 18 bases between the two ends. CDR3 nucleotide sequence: TGCGCCAGCAGCCCCTGGGGGGGCAGTATCTATGGCTACACCTTC. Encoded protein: CASSPWGGSIYGYTF.